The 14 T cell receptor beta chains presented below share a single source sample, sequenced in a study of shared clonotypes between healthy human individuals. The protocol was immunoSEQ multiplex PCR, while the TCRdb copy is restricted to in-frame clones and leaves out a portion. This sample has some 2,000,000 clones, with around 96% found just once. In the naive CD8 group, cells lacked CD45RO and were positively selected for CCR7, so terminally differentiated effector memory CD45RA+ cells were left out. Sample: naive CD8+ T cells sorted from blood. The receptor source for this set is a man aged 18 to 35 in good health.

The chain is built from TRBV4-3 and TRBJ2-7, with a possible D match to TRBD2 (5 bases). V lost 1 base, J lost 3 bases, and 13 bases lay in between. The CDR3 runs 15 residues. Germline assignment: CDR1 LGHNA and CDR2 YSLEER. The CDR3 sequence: CASSQGRTGIYEQYF. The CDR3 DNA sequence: TGCGCCAGCAGCCAAGGTCGGACGGGAATCTACGAGCAGTACTTC.

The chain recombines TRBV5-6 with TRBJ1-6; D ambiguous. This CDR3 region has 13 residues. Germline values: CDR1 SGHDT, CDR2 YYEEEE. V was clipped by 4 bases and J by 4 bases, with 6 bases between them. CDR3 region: CASSAAYNSPLHF. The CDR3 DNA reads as TGTGCCAGCAGCGCGGCATATAATTCACCCCTCCACTTT.

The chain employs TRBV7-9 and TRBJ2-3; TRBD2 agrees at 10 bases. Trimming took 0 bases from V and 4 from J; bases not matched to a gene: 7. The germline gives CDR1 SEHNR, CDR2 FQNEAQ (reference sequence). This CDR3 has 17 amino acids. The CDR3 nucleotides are TGTGCCAGCAGCTTAGCGAGCGGGGGGGCCGGTGCAGATACGCAGTATTTT. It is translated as CASSLASGGAGADTQYF.

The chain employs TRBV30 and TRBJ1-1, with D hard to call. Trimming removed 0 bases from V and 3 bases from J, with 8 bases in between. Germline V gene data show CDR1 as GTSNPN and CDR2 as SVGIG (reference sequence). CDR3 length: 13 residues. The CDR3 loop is CAWSVDADTEAFF. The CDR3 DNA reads TGTGCCTGGAGTGTTGACGCGGACACTGAAGCTTTCTTT.

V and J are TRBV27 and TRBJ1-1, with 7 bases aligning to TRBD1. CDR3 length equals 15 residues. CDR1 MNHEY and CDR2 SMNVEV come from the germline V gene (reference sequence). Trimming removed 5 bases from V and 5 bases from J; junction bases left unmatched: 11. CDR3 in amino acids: CASSRIRGPGTEAFF. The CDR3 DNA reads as TGTGCCAGCAGTAGGATTAGGGGGCCGGGTACTGAAGCTTTCTTT.

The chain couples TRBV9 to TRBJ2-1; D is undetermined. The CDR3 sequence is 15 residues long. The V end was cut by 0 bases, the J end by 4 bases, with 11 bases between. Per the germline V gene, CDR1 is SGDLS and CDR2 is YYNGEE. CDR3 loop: CASSVEEVSYNEQFF. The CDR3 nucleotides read TGTGCCAGCAGCGTAGAAGAGGTTTCATACAATGAGCAGTTCTTC.

The CDR3 bases are TGTGCCAGCAGCTTTGACGACAGTATCTCCTACGAGCAGTACTTC. Protein product: CASSFDDSISYEQYF. V usage is TRBV7-8 and J usage is TRBJ2-7; D perhaps matches TRBD1 (5 bases). Germline assignment: CDR1 SGHVS and CDR2 FQNEAQ. The length of the CDR3 is 15 residues. The V end was cut by 3 bases, the J end by 0 bases, with 12 bases between. The full variable domain, in which reference TRBV7-8 and TRBJ2-7 provide the parts outside the CDR3, is GAGVSQSPRYKVAKRGQDVALRCDPISGHVSLFWYQQALGQGPEFLTYFQNEAQLDKSGLPSDRFFAERPEGSVSTLKIQRTQQEDSAVYLCASSFDDSISYEQYFGPGTRLTVT.

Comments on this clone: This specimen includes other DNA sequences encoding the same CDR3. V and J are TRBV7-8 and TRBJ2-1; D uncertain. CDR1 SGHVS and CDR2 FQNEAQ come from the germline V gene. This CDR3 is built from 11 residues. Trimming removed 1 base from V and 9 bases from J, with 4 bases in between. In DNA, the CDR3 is TGTGCCAGCAGCTTAGGACCTGAGCAGTTCTTC. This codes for CASSLGPEQFF. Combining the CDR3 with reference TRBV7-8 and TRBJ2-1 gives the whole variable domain GAGVSQSPRYKVAKRGQDVALRCDPISGHVSLFWYQQALGQGPEFLTYFQNEAQLDKSGLPSDRFFAERPEGSVSTLKIQRTQQEDSAVYLCASSLGPEQFFGPGTRLTVL.

The CDR3 region is CASSEVEEEQYF. CDR3 coding DNA: TGTGCCAGCAGTGAAGTTGAGGAGGAGCAGTACTTC. The chain uses TRBV6-1 and TRBJ2-7; D is unresolved. Germline V gene lookup returns CDR1 MNHNS and CDR2 SASEGT. CDR3 length equals 12 residues. V lost 1 base to trimming and J lost 7 bases, with 8 bases between them.

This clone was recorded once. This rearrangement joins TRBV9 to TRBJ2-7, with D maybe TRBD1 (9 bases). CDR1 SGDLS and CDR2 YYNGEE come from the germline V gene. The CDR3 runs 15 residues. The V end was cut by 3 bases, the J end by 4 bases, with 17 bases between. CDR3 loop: CASSGGGTGKYEQYF. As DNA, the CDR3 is TGTGCCAGCAGCGGCGGGGGGACAGGGAAATACGAGCAGTACTTC.

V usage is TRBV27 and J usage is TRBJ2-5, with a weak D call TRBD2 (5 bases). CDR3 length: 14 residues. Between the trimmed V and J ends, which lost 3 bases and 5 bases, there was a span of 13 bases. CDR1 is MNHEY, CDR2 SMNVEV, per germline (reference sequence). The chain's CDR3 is CASSLGSGGETQYF. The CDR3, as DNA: TGTGCCAGCAGTTTGGGCAGCGGCGGCGAGACCCAGTACTTC.

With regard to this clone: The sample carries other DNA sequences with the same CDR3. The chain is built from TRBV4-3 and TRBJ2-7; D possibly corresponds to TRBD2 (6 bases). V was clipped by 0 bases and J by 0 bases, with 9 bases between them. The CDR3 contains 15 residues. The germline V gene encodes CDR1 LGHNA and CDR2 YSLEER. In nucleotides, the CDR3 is TGCGCCAGCAGCCAAGAAGGAGGGAGCTCCTACGAGCAGTACTTC. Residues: CASSQEGGSSYEQYF.

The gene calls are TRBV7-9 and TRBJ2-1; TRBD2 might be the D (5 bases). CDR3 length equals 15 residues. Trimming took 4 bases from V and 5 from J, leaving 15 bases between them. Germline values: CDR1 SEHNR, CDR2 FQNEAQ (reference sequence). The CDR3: CASSSISGENNEQFF. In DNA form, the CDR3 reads TGTGCCAGCAGCTCTATTTCCGGGGAGAACAATGAGCAGTTCTTC.

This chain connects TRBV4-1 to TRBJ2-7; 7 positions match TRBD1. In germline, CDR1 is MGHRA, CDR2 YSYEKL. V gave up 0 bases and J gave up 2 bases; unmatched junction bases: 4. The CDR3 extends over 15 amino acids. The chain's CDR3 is CASSQEGQEPYEQYF. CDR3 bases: TGCGCCAGCAGCCAAGAAGGACAGGAGCCCTACGAGCAGTACTTC.